This T cell receptor beta chain came from a study of T cells in Graves' hyperthyroidism and ophthalmopathy. Study-level findings and limits: From stable hyperthyroidism, ophthalmopathy was set apart by a 13 V-J model.

Orbital computed tomography and thyroid ultrasound, together with serum TRAb and thyroxine and clinical symptoms, were used for diagnoses. There are many counts of this clonotype. Antigen unknown. CDR3 length equals 15 residues. V was cut by 1 base and J by 7 bases, with 13 bases left in between. Per the germline V gene, CDR1 is LGHNA and CDR2 is YSLEER. Researchers amplified the TCR beta CDR3 regions from RNA transcripts. The study used the HTBI primer set for a first-round RT-PCR of the TCR CDR3. MiXCR, run by TCRdb on the multiplex PCR reads, gives a single entry per CDR3 protein. The sample lists about 510,000 distinct CDR3 sequences, around 43% occurring once.

The receptor comes from an adult woman with Graves' disease, either hyperthyroidism or ophthalmopathy (not recorded which). Material for sequencing was peripheral blood or thyroid tissue (not recorded which). The rearrangement uses TRBV4-3 and TRBJ1-4, with D unresolved. CDR3 in DNA: TGCGCCAGCAGCCAAGTTAGCGGGGTCGGTGAAAAACTGTTTTTT. Protein sequence: CASSQVSGVGEKLFF.